The 28 T cell receptor beta chains given below trace back to one sample, sequenced in a study of blood T cells in healthy people across ages. Using a J-beta primer mix together with a sample-barcoded 5' primer, a second PCR was run for roughly 7 to 11 cycles. Each CDR3 protein is one row after TCRdb ran MiXCR on the 5' RACE reads. The repertoire consists of around 2 million distinct CDR3 sequences, with about 39% occurring once and the leading ten covering under 25%. The sample was blood. The receptors were sampled from a human donor in good health.

This clonotype was seen at least ten times. J is TRBJ2-1 and V is TRBV7-9; 11 bases are a match to TRBD2. The V and J ends lost 5 bases and 8 bases, in that order; junction bases with no gene match: 8. This CDR3 comprises 15 residues. Per the germline V gene, CDR1 is SEHNR and CDR2 is FQNEAQ (reference sequence). The CDR3 nucleotides are TGTGCCAGCAGCCTTTTAGCGGGGGGGCTGGATGAGCAGTTCTTC. It yields the protein CASSLLAGGLDEQFF.

J is TRBJ1-2 and V is TRBV4-1, with D uncertain. V was shortened by 0 bases and J by 12 bases, with 14 bases between the two germline ends. The CDR3 is 13 amino acids. Germline V gene data show CDR1 as MGHRA and CDR2 as YSYEKL. CDR3 in amino acids: CASSQDRARPHTF. The DNA for the CDR3 is TGCGCCAGCAGCCAAGATAGGGCCAGACCCCACACCTTC.

This clonotype was detected only a few times. The chain has TRBV15 and TRBJ2-3; D not certain. The ends were cut back, 0 bases at V and 6 bases at J, with 7 bases in the middle. Germline CDR1 is LNHNV and CDR2 is YYDKDF (reference sequence). The CDR3 runs to 13 residues. This CDR3 reads CATSRDERDTQYF. CDR3 coding DNA: TGTGCCACCAGCAGAGACGAAAGGGATACGCAGTATTTT. The full variable domain, with the rest looked up from reference TRBV15 and TRBJ2-3, is DAMVIQNPRYQVTQFGKPVTLSCSQTLNHNVMYWYQQKSSQAPKLLFHYYDKDFNNEADTPDNFQSRRPNTSFCFLDIRSPGLGDTAMYLCATSRDERDTQYFGPGTRLTVL.

The chain employs TRBV9 and TRBJ2-7, with D tentatively TRBD2 (6 bases). The last part of the DNA fits TRBJ2-5 better; the J call may be wrong. The CDR3 covers 14 residues. CDR1 SGDLS and CDR2 YYNGEE come from the germline V gene. CDR3 loop: CASSVGGVPETQYF. The CDR3 nucleotides read TGTGCCAGCAGCGTAGGGGGGGTTCCGGAGACCCAGTACTTC.

J is TRBJ2-3 and V is TRBV7-3; 8 bases match TRBD1. Unmatched junction bases numbered 11, after V lost 1 base and J lost 8 bases. The germline V gene encodes CDR1 SGHTA and CDR2 FQGTGA. CDR3 length: 16 amino acids. The CDR3 spells CASSLMRTGTTGTQYF. The CDR3 region has the DNA TGTGCCAGCAGCTTAATGAGGACAGGGACCACGGGTACGCAGTATTTT. Variable domain in full (rest from reference TRBV7-3 and TRBJ2-3): GAGVSQTPSNKVTEKGKYVELRCDPISGHTALYWYRQSLGQGPEFLIYFQGTGAADDSGLPNDRFFAVRPEGSVSTLKIQRTERGDSAVYLCASSLMRTGTTGTQYFGPGTRLTVL.

This clonotype has more than one count but fewer than ten. The V gene is TRBV4-3, the J gene TRBJ1-6; D call uncertain. Trimming removed 0 bases at V and 8 bases at J, with 11 bases between. The CDR3 has 15 amino acids. The germline V gene has CDR1 LGHNA and CDR2 YSLEER. For the CDR3, the DNA is TGCGCCAGCAGCCAAGACCCGACAAGAGATTCACCCCTCCACTTT. As protein: CASSQDPTRDSPLHF.

The chain is built from TRBV7-2 and TRBJ2-3, with D perhaps matching TRBD2 (5 bases). Trimming cost V 2 bases and J 4 bases, with 16 bases left between them. The CDR3 loop spans 16 amino acids. Germline loops: CDR1 SGHTA, CDR2 FQGNSA. The CDR3 is CASSLTAAGLADTQYF. CDR3 nucleotide sequence: TGTGCCAGCAGCTTAACGGCGGCGGGCCTCGCAGATACGCAGTATTTT. The whole variable domain, filled in from reference TRBV7-2 and TRBJ2-3, reads GAGVSQSPSNKVTEKGKDVELRCDPISGHTALYWYRQSLGQGLEFLIYFQGNSAPDKSGLPSDRFSAERTGGSVSTLTIQRTQQEDSAVYLCASSLTAAGLADTQYFGPGTRLTVL.

The sample holds a few counts of this clonotype. Its ends do not fully match the called genes, so a read error is possible. The V gene is TRBV5-1, the J gene TRBJ2-5; TRBD1 matches at 10 bases. The J call may be incorrect, as the DNA end agrees better with TRBJ2-7. The CDR3 contains 13 residues. CDR1 is SGHRS and CDR2 is YFSETQ in the germline V gene. CDR3 bases: TGCACCAGCAAGTGGGACAGGGGAGGCGAGCAGTACTTC. It codes for CTSKWDRGGEQYF.

This clonotype was observed a single time. This chain uses TRBV28 with TRBJ2-2, with 7 bases aligning to TRBD2. The germline gives CDR1 MDHEN, CDR2 SYDVKM. J lost 3 bases, V lost 8 bases, and 6 bases had no gene match. The CDR3 consists of 14 residues. DNA for the CDR3: TGTGCCAGCTTCGGGGGGTTAGACACCGGGGAGCTGTTTTTT. This gives the protein CASFGGLDTGELFF.

This clonotype appeared once. The J gene is TRBJ1-4, the V gene TRBV5-6; D unresolved. Between the trimmed V and J ends, which lost 0 bases and 10 bases, there was a span of 10 bases. Per the germline V gene, CDR1 is SGHDT and CDR2 is YYEEEE. The CDR3 length is 13 residues. The CDR3 region has the DNA TGTGCCAGCAGCTTGGAGTCAGGCCGAAAACTGTTTTTT. Protein product: CASSLESGRKLFF. The full variable domain, in which reference TRBV5-6 and TRBJ1-4 provide the parts outside the CDR3, is DAGVTQSPTHLIKTRGQQVTLRCSPKSGHDTVSWYQQALGQGPQFIFQYYEEEERQRGNFPDRFSGHQFPNYSSELNVNALLLGDSALYLCASSLESGRKLFFGSGTQLSVL.

This clonotype was detected a few times. J is TRBJ1-1 and V is TRBV28; possible D gene TRBD1, 6 bases. The CDR3 length is 13 residues. Germline V gene lookup returns CDR1 MDHEN and CDR2 SYDVKM. V lost 6 bases and J lost 6, with 14 bases in between. The CDR3 region has the DNA TGTGCCAGCAGGGGCAACAGGGTTGCTGAAGCTTTCTTT. This encodes CASRGNRVAEAFF.

In its sample, this clonotype was seen a few times. The chain joins TRBV2 to TRBJ1-5; no firm D call. Looked up from germline, CDR1 is SNHLY and CDR2 is FYNNEI. The CDR3 is made up of 16 amino acids. V gave up 1 base and J gave up 1 base, with 11 bases separating them. The CDR3 region is CASSEVGGRSNQPQHF. The DNA for the CDR3 is TGTGCCAGCAGTGAAGTCGGAGGGCGAAGCAATCAGCCCCAGCATTTT.

In its sample, this clonotype was seen a few times. The CDR3 region is CATSDSWTNEQYF. The CDR3 DNA is TGTGCCACCAGTGACTCCTGGACAAACGAGCAGTACTTC. This chain uses TRBV24-1 with TRBJ2-7; a possible D gene is TRBD1 (5 bases). The germline V gene encodes CDR1 KGHDR and CDR2 SFDVKD. This CDR3 region has 13 residues. Trimming removed 4 bases at V and 5 bases at J, with 11 bases between.

This clonotype appeared many times. The V gene is TRBV29-1, the J gene TRBJ2-3, with 9 bases that match TRBD2. V dropped 4 bases and J dropped 2; count of bases not matched to a gene: 4. CDR1 and CDR2 (germline): SQVTM, ANQGSEA. This CDR3 contains 14 residues. The CDR3 here is CSVGLAGLTDTQYF. DNA for the CDR3: TGCAGCGTTGGTCTAGCGGGGCTCACAGATACGCAGTATTTT.

This clonotype showed up just a few times. One end of the junction is discordant with germline, which a read error may explain. The chain is built from TRBV4-3 and TRBJ2-3, with D possibly being TRBD2 (6 bases). Per the germline V gene, CDR1 is LGHNA and CDR2 is YSLEER. This CDR3 comprises 15 residues. In DNA, the CDR3 is TGCGCCAGCGGCCAAGAAGGGACTAGCACAGATACGCAGTATTTT. It encodes CASGQEGTSTDTQYF.

This clonotype was observed a few times. The chain recombines TRBV24-1 with TRBJ2-5; 9 positions match TRBD1. The CDR3 length is 14 residues. Germline V gene sequence: CDR1 KGHDR, CDR2 SFDVKD. Trimming took 9 bases from V and 2 from J; bases not matched to a gene: 6. CDR3 coding DNA: TGTGCCACCTCCGGACAGGGGTGGCAAGAGACCCAGTACTTC. It codes for CATSGQGWQETQYF.

J is TRBJ2-7 and V is TRBV28, with D uncertain. Trimming removed 4 bases from V and 1 base from J, with 17 bases in between. The length of the CDR3 is 16 residues. Germline V gene lookup returns CDR1 MDHEN and CDR2 SYDVKM. CDR3 sequence: CASSSSYVTISYEQYF. The CDR3 DNA reads as TGTGCCAGCAGTTCGTCATATGTTACTATATCCTACGAGCAGTACTTC.

This clonotype has only one observation. One end of the junction varies from germline; a read error may be responsible. The V and J genes are TRBV7-8 and TRBJ2-1, with D possibly called TRBD1 or TRBD2 (5 bases each). The CDR3 totals 13 residues. The germline gives CDR1 SGHVS, CDR2 FQNEAQ. For the CDR3, the DNA is TGTGCCGGCAGCTTAGCTTGGGGGAATGAGCAGTTCTTC. Protein: CAGSLAWGNEQFF.

The V call is TRBV7-2, the J call TRBJ2-1; D not resolved. Germline CDR1 reads SGHTA; CDR2 reads FQGNSA. The CDR3 extends over 15 amino acids. Deletions cut 2 bases from V and 4 bases from J, with 12 bases between. The CDR3 protein is CASSLIGDSYNEQFF. In DNA form, the CDR3 reads TGTGCCAGCAGCTTAATCGGCGACTCGTACAATGAGCAGTTCTTC.

The rearrangement joins TRBV5-5 to TRBJ2-7; possibly TRBD1 for D (5 bases). Germline V gives CDR1 SGHKS, CDR2 YYEKEE (reference sequence). V lost 4 bases, J lost 2 bases, and 13 bases lay in between. This CDR3 has 14 residues. CDR3: CASSPSQVPYEQYF. CDR3 coding DNA: TGTGCCAGCAGCCCTTCACAGGTTCCCTACGAGCAGTACTTC.

This clonotype was picked up a small number of times. This rearrangement joins TRBV25-1 to TRBJ1-2; D gene ambiguous. With 4 bases removed from V and 8 bases from J, the gap between germline ends came to 8 bases. CDR3 size: 11 residues. Germline CDR1 reads MGHDK; CDR2 reads SYGVNS. In DNA form, the CDR3 reads TGTGCCAGCAGTGTTGAGAGCGGCTACACCTTC. The encoded protein is CASSVESGYTF.

The chain joins TRBV12-3 or TRBV12-4 to TRBJ2-2; maybe TRBD2 (6 bases). The ends were cut back, 1 base at V and 5 bases at J, with 8 bases in the middle. The CDR3 is made up of 14 amino acids. The CDR3 here is CASSLVAGTGELFF. The DNA of the CDR3 is TGTGCCAGCAGTTTAGTCGCGGGAACCGGGGAGCTGTTTTTT.

A remark on this clonotype: The junction departs from germline at one end; a sequencing error may be responsible. This rearrangement joins TRBV7-2 to TRBJ2-7; 8 bases agree with TRBD2. CDR3 length equals 14 residues. Looked up from germline, CDR1 is SGHTA and CDR2 is FQGNSA. The CDR3 DNA is TGTGTCAGCAGCATAGCGGGGTCTAACTACGAGCAGTACTTC. It encodes CVSSIAGSNYEQYF.

This clonotype was detected a few times. The chain couples TRBV28 to TRBJ2-7; D might be TRBD2 (5 bases). Trimming stripped 5 bases from V and 3 bases from J, with 17 bases between. CDR1 MDHEN and CDR2 SYDVKM come from the germline V gene. The CDR3 has 15 residues. In DNA, the CDR3 is TGTGCCAGCAGTCTAGCCCGGGGTTCAGGCTACGAGCAGTACTTC. Residues: CASSLARGSGYEQYF.

This clonotype was seen only a few times. The CDR3 bases are TGTGCCAGCAGCCCAACTCTCGAGGATACGCAGTATTTT. Its protein is CASSPTLEDTQYF. J is TRBJ2-3 and V is TRBV4-2; D unclear. The germline CDR1 and CDR2 sequences are LGHNA and YNFKEQ. The CDR3 runs to 13 residues. Trimming left V 4 bases short and J 6 bases short, with 11 bases between.

The chain uses TRBV7-2 and TRBJ2-1, with D perhaps TRBD1 (6 bases). The CDR3 consists of 14 residues. Trimming removed 6 bases at V and 5 bases at J, with 14 bases between. The V gene's germline CDR1 is SGHTA and CDR2 FQGNSA. CDR3 in DNA: TGTGCCAGCAGGGCAAGGACAGTGAACAATGAGCAGTTCTTC. This encodes CASRARTVNNEQFF.

Only a few counts were recorded for this clonotype. The J gene is TRBJ2-1, the V gene TRBV7-9, with 11 bases fitting TRBD2. The CDR3 has 14 amino acids. The germline V gene has CDR1 SEHNR and CDR2 FQNEAQ (reference sequence). J gave up 4 bases and V 10 bases, and 6 bases lay outside the gene matches. CDR3 region: CAISSGGPYNEQFF. Here the CDR3 DNA reads TGTGCCATTTCTAGCGGGGGGCCATACAATGAGCAGTTCTTC.

The V gene is TRBV6-5, the J gene TRBJ2-3, with D maybe TRBD2 (6 bases). Trimming took off 6 bases at V and 2 bases at J, with 15 bases between the two ends. CDR3 length: 15 residues. The germline V gene encodes CDR1 MNHEY and CDR2 SVGAGI. The CDR3 loop is CASRRRDFYTDTQYF. In nucleotides, the CDR3 is TGTGCCAGCAGAAGACGGGACTTTTACACAGATACGCAGTATTTT.